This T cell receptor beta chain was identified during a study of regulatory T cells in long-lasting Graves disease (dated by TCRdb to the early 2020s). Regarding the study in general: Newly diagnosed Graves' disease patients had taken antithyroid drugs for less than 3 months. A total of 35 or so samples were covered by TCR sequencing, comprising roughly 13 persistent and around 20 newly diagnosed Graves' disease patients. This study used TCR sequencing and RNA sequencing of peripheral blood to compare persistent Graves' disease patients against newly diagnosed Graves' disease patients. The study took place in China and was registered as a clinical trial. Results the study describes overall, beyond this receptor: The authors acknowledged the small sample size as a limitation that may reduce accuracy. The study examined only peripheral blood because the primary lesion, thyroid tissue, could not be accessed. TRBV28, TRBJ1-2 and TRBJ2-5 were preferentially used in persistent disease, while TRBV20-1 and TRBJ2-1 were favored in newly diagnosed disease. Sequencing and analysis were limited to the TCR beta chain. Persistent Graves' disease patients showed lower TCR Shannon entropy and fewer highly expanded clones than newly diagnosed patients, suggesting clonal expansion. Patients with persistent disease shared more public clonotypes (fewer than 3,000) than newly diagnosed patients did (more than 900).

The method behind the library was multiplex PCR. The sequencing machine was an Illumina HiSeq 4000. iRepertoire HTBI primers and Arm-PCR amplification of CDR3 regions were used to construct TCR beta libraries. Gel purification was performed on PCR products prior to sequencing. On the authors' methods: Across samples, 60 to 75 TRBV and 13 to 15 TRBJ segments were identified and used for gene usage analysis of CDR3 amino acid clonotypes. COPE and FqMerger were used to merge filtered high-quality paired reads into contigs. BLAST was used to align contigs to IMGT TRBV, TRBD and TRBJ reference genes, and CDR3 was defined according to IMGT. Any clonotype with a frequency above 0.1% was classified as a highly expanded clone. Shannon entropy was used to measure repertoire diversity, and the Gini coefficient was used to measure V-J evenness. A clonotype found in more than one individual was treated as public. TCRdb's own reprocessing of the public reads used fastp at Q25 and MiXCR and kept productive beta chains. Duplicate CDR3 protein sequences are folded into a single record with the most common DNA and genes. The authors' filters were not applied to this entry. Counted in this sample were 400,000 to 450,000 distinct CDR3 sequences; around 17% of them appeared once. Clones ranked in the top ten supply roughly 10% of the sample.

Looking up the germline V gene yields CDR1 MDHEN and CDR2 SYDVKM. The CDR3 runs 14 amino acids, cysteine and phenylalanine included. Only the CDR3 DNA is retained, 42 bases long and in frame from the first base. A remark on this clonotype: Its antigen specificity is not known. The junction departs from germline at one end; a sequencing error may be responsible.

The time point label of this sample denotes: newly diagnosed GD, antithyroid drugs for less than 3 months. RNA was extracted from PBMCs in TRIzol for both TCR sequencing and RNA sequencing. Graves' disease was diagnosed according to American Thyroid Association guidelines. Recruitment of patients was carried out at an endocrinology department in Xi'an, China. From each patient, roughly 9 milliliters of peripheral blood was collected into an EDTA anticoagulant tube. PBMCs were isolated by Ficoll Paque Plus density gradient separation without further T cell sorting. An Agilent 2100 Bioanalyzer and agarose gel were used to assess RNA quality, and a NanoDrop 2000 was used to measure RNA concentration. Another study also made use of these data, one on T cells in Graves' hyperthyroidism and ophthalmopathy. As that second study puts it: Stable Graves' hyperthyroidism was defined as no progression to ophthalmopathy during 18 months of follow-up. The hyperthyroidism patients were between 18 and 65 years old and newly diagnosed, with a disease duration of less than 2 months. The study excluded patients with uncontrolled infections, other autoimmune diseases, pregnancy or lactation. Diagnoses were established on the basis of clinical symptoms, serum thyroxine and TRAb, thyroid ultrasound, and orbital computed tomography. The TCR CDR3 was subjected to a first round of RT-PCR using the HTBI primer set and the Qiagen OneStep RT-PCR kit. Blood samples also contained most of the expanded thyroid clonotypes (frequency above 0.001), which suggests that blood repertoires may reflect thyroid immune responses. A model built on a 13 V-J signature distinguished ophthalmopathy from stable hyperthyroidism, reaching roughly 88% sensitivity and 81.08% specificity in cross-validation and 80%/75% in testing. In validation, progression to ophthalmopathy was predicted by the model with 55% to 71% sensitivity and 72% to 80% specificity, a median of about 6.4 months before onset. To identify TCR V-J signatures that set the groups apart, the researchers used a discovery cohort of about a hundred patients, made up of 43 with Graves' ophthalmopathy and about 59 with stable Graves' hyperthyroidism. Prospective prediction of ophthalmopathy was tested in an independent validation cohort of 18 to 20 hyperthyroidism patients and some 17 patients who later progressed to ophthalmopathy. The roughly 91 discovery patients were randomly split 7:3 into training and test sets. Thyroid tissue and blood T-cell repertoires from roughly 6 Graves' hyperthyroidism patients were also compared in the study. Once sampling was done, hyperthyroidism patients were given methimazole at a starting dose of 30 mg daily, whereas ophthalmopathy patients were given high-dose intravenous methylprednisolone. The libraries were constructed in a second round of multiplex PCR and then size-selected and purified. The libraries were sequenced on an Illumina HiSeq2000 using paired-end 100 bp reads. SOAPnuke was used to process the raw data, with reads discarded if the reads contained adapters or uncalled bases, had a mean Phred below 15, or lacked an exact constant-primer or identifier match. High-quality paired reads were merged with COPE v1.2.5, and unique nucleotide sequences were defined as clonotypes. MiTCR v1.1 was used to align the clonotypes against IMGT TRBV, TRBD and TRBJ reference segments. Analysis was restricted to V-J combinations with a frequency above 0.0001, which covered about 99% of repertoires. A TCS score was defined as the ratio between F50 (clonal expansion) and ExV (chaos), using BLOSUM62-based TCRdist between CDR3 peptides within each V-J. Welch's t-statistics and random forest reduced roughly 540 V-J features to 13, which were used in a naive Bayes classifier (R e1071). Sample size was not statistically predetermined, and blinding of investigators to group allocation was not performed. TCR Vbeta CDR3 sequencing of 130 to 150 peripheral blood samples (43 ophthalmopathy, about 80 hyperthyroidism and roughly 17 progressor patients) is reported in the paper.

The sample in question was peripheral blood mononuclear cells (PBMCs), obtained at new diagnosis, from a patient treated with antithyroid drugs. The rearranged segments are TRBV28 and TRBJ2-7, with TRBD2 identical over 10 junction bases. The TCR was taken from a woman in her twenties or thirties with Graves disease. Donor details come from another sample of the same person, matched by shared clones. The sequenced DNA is TGTGGCAGCAACCTAGCGGGAGCCGCCTACGAGCAGTACTTC. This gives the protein CGSNLAGAAYEQYF.